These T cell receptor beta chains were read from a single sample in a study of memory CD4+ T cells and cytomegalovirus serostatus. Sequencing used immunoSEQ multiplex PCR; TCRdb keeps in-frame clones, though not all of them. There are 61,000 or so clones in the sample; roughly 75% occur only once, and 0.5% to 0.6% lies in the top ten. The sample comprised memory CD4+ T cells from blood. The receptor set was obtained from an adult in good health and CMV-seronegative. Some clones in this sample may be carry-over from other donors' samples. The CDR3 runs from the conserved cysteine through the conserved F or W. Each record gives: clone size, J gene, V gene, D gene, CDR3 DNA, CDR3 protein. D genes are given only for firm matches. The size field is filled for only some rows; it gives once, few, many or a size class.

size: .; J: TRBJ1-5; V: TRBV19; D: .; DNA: TGTGCCAGTAGTAAGGCATTCCATCAGCCCCAGCATTTT; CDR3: CASSKAFHQPQHF
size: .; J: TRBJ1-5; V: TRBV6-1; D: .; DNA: TGTGCCAGCAGTTGGAACAGGGGCAATCAGCCCCAGCATTTT; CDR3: CASSWNRGNQPQHF
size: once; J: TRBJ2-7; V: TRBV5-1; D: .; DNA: TGCGCCAGCAGCTTGGGAGGGAGCAGTTCCTACGAGCAGTACTTC; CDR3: CASSLGGSSSYEQYF
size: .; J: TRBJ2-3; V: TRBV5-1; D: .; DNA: TGCGCCAGCAGCTTGGATCGGACTAGCACAGATACGCAGTATTTT; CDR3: CASSLDRTSTDTQYF
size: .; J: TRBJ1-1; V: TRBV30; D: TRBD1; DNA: TGTGCCTGGAGTAAGAAACAGGGGTATACTGAAGCTTTCTTT; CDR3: CAWSKKQGYTEAFF
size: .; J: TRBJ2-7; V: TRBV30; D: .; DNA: TGTGCCTGGAAAACAGCGACCTACGAGCAGTACTTC; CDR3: CAWKTATYEQYF
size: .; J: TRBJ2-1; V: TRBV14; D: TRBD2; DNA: TGTGCCAGCAGCCAAGACCTAGCGGGAGACATTTTCTCCTACAATGAGCAGTTCTTC; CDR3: CASSQDLAGDIFSYNEQFF
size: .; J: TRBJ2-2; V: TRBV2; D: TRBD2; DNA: TGTGCCAGCAAAGCGGGGGTGAACACCGGGGAGCTGTTTTTT; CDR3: CASKAGVNTGELFF
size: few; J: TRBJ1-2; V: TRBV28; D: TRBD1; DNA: TGTGCCAGCAGTCTGGACAGGGTTGGCTACACCTTC; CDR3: CASSLDRVGYTF
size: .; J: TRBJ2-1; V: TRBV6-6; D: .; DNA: TGTGCCAGCAAATTCGGGTCGGGCAATGAGCAGTTCTTC; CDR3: CASKFGSGNEQFF
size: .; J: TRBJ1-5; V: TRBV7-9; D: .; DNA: TGTGCCAGCAGTTGGGGGGGGGCGCCTAGCAATCAGCCCCAGCATTTT; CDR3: CASSWGGAPSNQPQHF
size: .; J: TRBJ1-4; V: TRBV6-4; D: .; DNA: TGTGCCAGCAGTGAAGGGTCAACTAATGAAAAACTGTTTTTT; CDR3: CASSEGSTNEKLFF
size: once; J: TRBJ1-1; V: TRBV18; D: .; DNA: TGTGCCAGCTCACCGGGGGCGAACACTGAAGCTTTCTTT; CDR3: CASSPGANTEAFF
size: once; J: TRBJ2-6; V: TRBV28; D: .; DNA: TGTGCCAGCAGGGGAGACGGGGTCTCTGGGGCCAACGTCCTGACTTTC; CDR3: CASRGDGVSGANVLTF
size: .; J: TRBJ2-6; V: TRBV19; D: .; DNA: TGTGCCAGCGGACAATGGGACTCTGGGGCCAACGTCCTGACTTTC; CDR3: CASGQWDSGANVLTF
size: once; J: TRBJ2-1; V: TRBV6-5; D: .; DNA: TGTGCCAGCAGTTACTCGAGACCCAGCTCCTACAATGAGCAGTTCTTC; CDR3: CASSYSRPSSYNEQFF
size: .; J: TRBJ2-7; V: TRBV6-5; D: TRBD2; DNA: TGTGCCAGCAGTTACCGAACCGGGACTAGGGTCTTC; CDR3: CASSYRTGTRVF
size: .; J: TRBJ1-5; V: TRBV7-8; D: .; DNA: TGTGCCAGCAGCCCTGCGGGGAAGTTAAATCAGCCCCAGCATTTT; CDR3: CASSPAGKLNQPQHF
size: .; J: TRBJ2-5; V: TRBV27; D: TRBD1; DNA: TGTGCCAGCAGAGGCAGGGGGTGGGAGACCCAGTACTTC; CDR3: CASRGRGWETQYF
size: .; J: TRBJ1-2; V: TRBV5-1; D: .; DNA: TGCGCCAGCAGCTTGTGGGGGGGATATGGGGACATTCAAGGCGGAAGCTATGGCTACACCTTC; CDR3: CASSLWGGYGDIQGGSYGYTF
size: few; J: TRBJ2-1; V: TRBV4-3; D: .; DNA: TGCGCCAGCAGCCAAACGGCCTTCAATGAGCAGTTCTTC; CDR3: CASSQTAFNEQFF
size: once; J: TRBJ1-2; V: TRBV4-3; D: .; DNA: TGCGCCAGCAGCCTAAGCCGGACAAGCTATGGCTACACCTTC; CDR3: CASSLSRTSYGYTF